This T cell receptor (beta chain) was recorded in a study of T-cell reconstitution after alpha-beta-depleted transplantation in children. This clonotype was seen many times. Its antigen is unknown. Study conclusions and caveats: Roughly two months post-transplant, alpha-beta T cells reportedly originated from several hundred graft clones that had expanded. T-cell numbers and diversity, one year after transplant, stemmed largely from T cells that were newly produced. Several patients had high TCRbeta diversity at day 60; it came from surviving recipient T cells and thymic progenitors.

Unique molecular identifiers were incorporated into the prepared TCRbeta library. One entry per CDR3 protein, called by TCRdb with MiXCR from the PCR reads. The sample lists about 300,000 distinct CDR3 sequences, nearly 8% occurring once. V lost 3 bases and J lost 0; bases outside the gene matches: 3. This CDR3 has 15 amino acids. CDR1 is SGHRS and CDR2 is YFSETQ in the germline V gene. Here the sequenced sample was peripheral blood, taken 360 days after TCRalphabeta/CD19-depleted stem cell transplant. The chain uses TRBV5-1 and TRBJ2-3, with 8 nucleotides matching TRBD2. The sequence came from a female patient aged 2 to 10 who had a stem cell transplant for Fanconi anemia, so the T cells may come from the graft donor. The CDR3 sequence: CASSSRLASTDTQYF. DNA of the CDR3: TGCGCCAGCAGCTCTAGACTAGCGAGCACAGATACGCAGTATTTT.